Below are 21 T cell receptor beta chains sequenced from a single sample in a study of T cells after posttransplantation cyclophosphamide. Methotrexate plus calcineurin inhibitor accompanied controls' myeloablative marrow transplants; sampling was 1 year later. TCRdb's table, derived via immunoSEQ multiplex PCR, lists solely in-frame clones and lacks some. The top ten hold roughly 3.7% of the sample, which has approximately 12,000 clones, around 81% seen once. Sequenced material: PBMCs, taken 350 to 400 days after allogeneic stem cell transplant with calcineurin inhibitor and methotrexate. The receptors were gathered from a male patient in his thirties who received an allogeneic stem cell transplant from an unrelated donor, was CMV-positive, and had acute GVHD only. Among the T cells, some may be from the graft donor.

This chain joins TRBV2 and TRBJ1-4; possible D gene TRBD1, 6 bases. The CDR3 runs 14 residues. Germline CDR1 SNHLY, CDR2 FYNNEI. V lost 5 bases and J 5 bases, leaving 12 bases between the germline ends. CDR3: CASSPQGLNEKLFF. CDR3 DNA sequence: TGTGCCAGCAGTCCCCAGGGGTTGAATGAAAAACTGTTTTTT.

This clone was recorded once. The chain carries TRBV5-1 and TRBJ2-6, with D possibly being TRBD2 (6 bases). Per germline, CDR1 SGHRS and CDR2 YFSETQ. The CDR3 is 15 residues long. The V and J ends lost 6 bases and 2 bases respectively, with 12 bases between them. In nucleotides, the CDR3 is TGCGCCAGCAAGGAGGGTGTCGCTGGGGCCAACGTCCTGACTTTC. Translated, it gives CASKEGVAGANVLTF.

The J gene is TRBJ2-7, the V gene TRBV7-2; no reliable D call. The germline CDR1 and CDR2 sequences are SGHTA and FQGNSA. V lost 0 bases, J lost 1 base, and 7 bases lay in between. The CDR3 covers 14 residues. The CDR3 loop reads CASSLAAGSYEQYF. Written as DNA, the CDR3 is TGTGCCAGCAGCTTAGCGGCAGGTTCCTACGAGCAGTACTTC.

The V call is TRBV7-2, the J call TRBJ1-5; TRBD1 aligns across 7 bases. V trimming: 5 bases; J trimming: 11 bases; junction bases outside the gene matches: 12. The CDR3 loop spans 14 amino acids. CDR1 SGHTA and CDR2 FQGNSA come from the germline V gene. The CDR3 region is CASSRQGTSTAQHF. The CDR3 region has the DNA TGTGCCAGCAGCCGACAGGGTACGTCAACGGCCCAGCATTTT. Full variable domain (outside the CDR3, taken from reference TRBV7-2 and TRBJ1-5): GAGVSQSPSNKVTEKGKDVELRCDPISGHTALYWYRQSLGQGLEFLIYFQGNSAPDKSGLPSDRFSAERTGGSVSTLTIQRTQQEDSAVYLCASSRQGTSTAQHFGDGTRLSIL.

The chain employs TRBV27 and TRBJ2-3; the match to TRBD2 covers 9 bases. V dropped 5 bases and J dropped 0; count of bases not matched to a gene: 3. This CDR3 spans 15 amino acids. Looked up from germline, CDR1 is MNHEY and CDR2 is SMNVEV (reference sequence). This CDR3 is CASSGLAGSTDTQYF. CDR3 nucleotides: TGTGCCAGCAGTGGGCTAGCGGGGAGCACAGATACGCAGTATTTT.

The chain uses TRBV5-8 and TRBJ1-2; unclear D gene. The CDR3 is made up of 13 amino acids. The V gene lost 0 bases and the J gene lost 4 bases, with 7 bases spanning the gap. Germline assignment: CDR1 SGHTS and CDR2 YDEGEE. The CDR3 DNA follows: TGTGCCAGCAGCTTGGTGGGCCGCTATGGCTACACCTTC. Translation: CASSLVGRYGYTF.

The chain has TRBV6-5 and TRBJ2-2; TRBD2 matches 9 bases. In germline, CDR1 is MNHEY, CDR2 SVGAGI. This CDR3 has 15 amino acids. After removal of 6 bases from V and 2 bases from J, the junction contained 4 bases not matched to a gene. The CDR3 nucleotides read TGTGCCAGCAGCTTTAGCGGGGGAAACACCGGGGAGCTGTTTTTT. Residues: CASSFSGGNTGELFF.

This chain uses TRBV4-3 with TRBJ1-4; D is perhaps TRBD1 (6 bases). With 1 base removed from V and 5 bases from J, the gap between germline ends came to 11 bases. CDR3 size: 15 residues. Germline loops: CDR1 LGHNA, CDR2 YSLEER. The CDR3 loop reads CASSQGQGSNEKLFF. The CDR3 nucleotides are TGCGCCAGCAGCCAAGGTCAGGGGAGCAATGAAAAACTGTTTTTT.

The chain links TRBV5-4 to TRBJ1-2; D is possibly TRBD1 (5 bases). This CDR3 is 14 amino acids long. Germline lookup yields CDR1 SGHNT and CDR2 YYREEE (reference sequence). V dropped 5 bases and J dropped 6 bases, with 17 bases sitting between them. CDR3 DNA sequence: TGTGCCAGCAGTTTACCAGGGAAAGTGGATGGCTACACCTTC. It is translated as CASSLPGKVDGYTF. Full variable domain (rest looked up from reference TRBV5-4 and TRBJ1-2): ETGVTQSPTHLIKTRGQQVTLRCSSQSGHNTVSWYQQALGQGPQFIFQYYREEENGRGNFPPRFSGLQFPNYSSELNVNALELDDSALYLCASSLPGKVDGYTFGSGTRLTVV.

The chain couples TRBV6-5 to TRBJ2-5; D gene uncertain. V lost 6 bases, J lost 1 base, and 6 bases lay in between. Germline assignment: CDR1 MNHEY and CDR2 SVGAGI. This CDR3 region has 12 residues. The CDR3 nucleotides read TGTGCCAGCAGACACACCCAAGAGACCCAGTACTTC. Residues: CASRHTQETQYF.

This clone was seen just once. This sequence joins TRBV9 and TRBJ2-1, with 7 bases matching TRBD2. CDR3 length: 15 residues. V lost 0 bases to trimming and J lost 9 bases; unmatched junction nucleotides: 9. CDR1 is SGDLS, CDR2 YYNGEE, per germline. CDR3 sequence (DNA): TGTGCCAGCAGCGTAGGGGGGGGATCAACAAGTGAGCAGTTCTTC. Its protein product is CASSVGGGSTSEQFF.

The rearrangement links TRBV13 to TRBJ2-7; 7 bases are shared with TRBD2. The CDR3 is made up of 15 amino acids. V lost 4 bases and J lost 3; bases outside the gene matches: 9. CDR1 and CDR2 from the germline V gene are PRHDT and FYEKMQ (reference sequence). The CDR3 sequence: CASSSRGRGGYEQYF. In nucleotides, the CDR3 is TGTGCCAGCAGCTCCCGGGGGAGGGGAGGCTACGAGCAGTACTTC.

This chain links TRBV5-1 with TRBJ1-2; TRBD1 agrees at 7 bases. This CDR3 has 15 amino acids. The ends lost 4 bases at V and 4 bases at J; junction bases unmatched: 10. CDR1 is SGHRS, CDR2 YFSETQ, per germline. This chain's CDR3 is CASSEQGLGGYGYTF. The CDR3 DNA reads TGCGCCAGCAGCGAACAGGGGTTAGGCGGCTATGGCTACACCTTC.

Only a few counts were recorded for this clone. The chain uses TRBV10-3 and TRBJ1-5; D gene unclear. The length of the CDR3 is 11 residues. CDR1 and CDR2 from the germline V gene are ENHRY and SYGVKD. Deletions cut 8 bases from V and 4 bases from J, with 6 bases between. The CDR3 sequence is CAIGLNQPQHF. CDR3 nucleotides: TGTGCCATCGGGCTAAATCAGCCCCAGCATTTT.

CDR3 amino acids: CSVVERASSYEQYF. CDR3 nucleotide sequence: TGCAGCGTTGTGGAGCGGGCGAGCTCCTACGAGCAGTACTTC. V gene TRBV29-1 combines with J gene TRBJ2-7; a possible D gene is TRBD2 (6 bases). V dropped 4 bases and J dropped 0 bases, with 13 bases sitting between them. The CDR3 length is 14 residues. Germline loops: CDR1 SQVTM, CDR2 ANQGSEA.

This clone was seen just once. The chain combines TRBV2 with TRBJ2-7; the match to TRBD2 covers 8 bases. J was trimmed by 3 bases and V by 4 bases; bases with no gene match: 11. This CDR3 has 16 residues. CDR1 and CDR2 (germline): SNHLY, FYNNEI. Here the CDR3 DNA reads TGTGCCAGCAGTGTTGGGACTAGGTCCCCGTTCTACGAGCAGTACTTC. It is translated as CASSVGTRSPFYEQYF.

In DNA form, the CDR3 reads TGTGCCAGTAGTACGACAGGGGGCGGCGAGCAGTACTTC. Its translation: CASSTTGGGEQYF. This chain uses TRBV19 with TRBJ2-7; 10 positions agree with TRBD1. The CDR3 runs 13 residues. Germline CDR1 reads LNHDA; CDR2 reads SQIVND (reference sequence). Trimming at V came to 4 bases and at J to 6 bases, leaving 3 bases not matched to a gene.

The gene calls are TRBV6-1 and TRBJ2-3, with a possible D match to TRBD2 (5 bases). Germline CDR1 MNHNS, CDR2 SASEGT. The CDR3 is 15 amino acids. V gave up 3 bases and J gave up 6 bases, with 16 bases separating them. The CDR3 DNA reads as TGTGCCAGCAGTGAGGTGTCCGGGGTGGCGGATACGCAGTATTTT. This codes for CASSEVSGVADTQYF.

This chain links TRBV2 with TRBJ1-2; possibly TRBD1 for D (6 bases). V was trimmed by 4 bases and J by 4 bases, leaving 10 bases between them. This CDR3 has 13 residues. Germline assignment: CDR1 SNHLY and CDR2 FYNNEI. CDR3 nucleotides: TGTGCCAGCAGTGCTCAGGGGACCTATGGCTACACCTTC. This encodes CASSAQGTYGYTF.

This sequence joins TRBV4-1 and TRBJ1-2, with D possibly matching TRBD1 (5 bases). The CDR3 consists of 15 residues. V shed 0 bases and J shed 6 bases, with 14 bases lying between them. Germline lookup yields CDR1 MGHRA and CDR2 YSYEKL. The chain's CDR3 is CASSQDGARGHGYTF. CDR3 sequence (DNA): TGCGCCAGCAGCCAAGATGGGGCAAGGGGCCATGGCTACACCTTC.

The gene calls are TRBV9 and TRBJ2-3; 10 nucleotides agree with TRBD2. After removal of 4 bases from V and 2 bases from J, the junction contained 7 bases not matched to a gene. Germline V gene lookup returns CDR1 SGDLS and CDR2 YYNGEE. The CDR3 spans 16 residues. The CDR3 nucleotides are TGTGCCAGCAGCTCCCTAGCGGGGGCCTCCACAGATACGCAGTATTTT. This gives the protein CASSSLAGASTDTQYF.